What follows are 23 T cell receptor beta chains derived from one specimen sequenced in a study of blood T cell repertoires in COVID-19. Data came from immunoSEQ multiplex PCR; TCRdb stores just in-frame clones and leaves some out. The sample has about 130,000 clones; approximately 74% are singletons. The sample was peripheral blood. These receptors were obtained from a woman in her seventies with acute or convalescent COVID-19.

This clone has a handful of counts. The gene calls are TRBV10-3 and TRBJ2-5, with 8 nucleotides matching TRBD2. With V trimmed by 6 bases and J by 5 bases, 11 bases remained unmatched. The germline gives CDR1 ENHRY, CDR2 SYGVKD. The CDR3 spans 15 residues. The DNA of the CDR3 is TGTGCCATCAGCCCTTCCCGCGGGGGGAGGGAGACCCAGTACTTC. Its translation: CAISPSRGGRETQYF.

This clone was seen ten or more times. V usage is TRBV2 and J usage is TRBJ2-2; D unclear. The germline V gene has CDR1 SNHLY and CDR2 FYNNEI. V dropped 5 bases and J dropped 4 bases, with 5 bases sitting between them. The CDR3 length is 12 residues. The DNA of the CDR3 is TGTGCCAGCAGTAACAGCACCGGGGAGCTGTTTTTT. Its translation is CASSNSTGELFF.

This clone was counted a single time. The genes are TRBV11-2 and TRBJ1-1, with D tentatively TRBD1 (5 bases). Germline CDR1 SGHAT, CDR2 FQNNGV. The V and J ends lost 5 bases and 4 bases respectively, with 17 bases between them. The CDR3 loop spans 15 amino acids. CDR3 in DNA: TGTGCCAGCAGCCCGAGGGACTTGGGCCCCACTGAAGCTTTCTTT. It translates to CASSPRDLGPTEAFF.

The chain carries TRBV30 and TRBJ1-4; unclear D gene. The CDR3 loop spans 17 amino acids. V gave up 4 bases and J gave up 0 bases, with 18 bases separating them. Germline V lookup: CDR1 GTSNPN, CDR2 SVGIG (reference sequence). Here the CDR3 reads CAWIRQDASATNEKLFF. The CDR3 DNA sequence: TGTGCCTGGATCCGTCAAGACGCCAGCGCAACTAATGAAAAACTGTTTTTT. The variable domain in full, with the rest retrieved from reference TRBV30 and TRBJ1-4, is SQTIHQWPATLVQPVGSPLSLECTVEGTSNPNLYWYRQAAGRGLQLLFYSVGIGQISSEVPQNLSASRPQDRQFILSSKKLLLSDSGFYLCAWIRQDASATNEKLFFGSGTQLSVL.

A remark on this clone: Other DNA sequences from this sample encode an identical CDR3 as well. The J gene is TRBJ1-1, the V gene TRBV18; 8 bases line up with TRBD1. Trimming took 2 bases from V and 1 from J; bases not matched to a gene: 0. The CDR3 extends over 14 amino acids. The germline gives CDR1 KGHSH, CDR2 LQKENI. The CDR3 here is CASSPGTGNTEAFF. As DNA, the CDR3 is TGTGCCAGCTCACCAGGGACAGGGAACACTGAAGCTTTCTTT.

This clone was detected only once. V and J are TRBV6-1 and TRBJ1-5, with a weak D call TRBD1 (6 bases). In germline, CDR1 is MNHNS, CDR2 SASEGT. Trimming took off 1 base at V and 2 bases at J, with 9 bases between the two ends. The CDR3 contains 15 residues. CDR3 residues: CASSEDRVRNQPQHF. CDR3 nucleotides: TGTGCCAGCAGTGAAGACAGGGTCCGCAATCAGCCCCAGCATTTT.

The chain is built from TRBV3-1 (or the pseudogene TRBV3-2) and TRBJ1-2; D is unclear. V was trimmed by 3 bases and J by 5 bases, leaving 10 bases between them. Germline-derived CDR1 and CDR2 are LGHDT and YNNKEL (reference sequence). This CDR3 region has 13 residues. CDR3 loop: CASSQKGSYGYTF. As DNA, the CDR3 is TGTGCCAGCAGCCAGAAAGGGAGTTATGGCTACACCTTC.

This clone was observed a few times. V usage is TRBV7-3 and J usage is TRBJ2-3; a weak D match, TRBD1 (6 bases). The germline CDR1 and CDR2 sequences are SGHTA and FQGTGA. Trimming pared 5 bases from V and 2 bases from J, leaving 11 bases between. The CDR3 contains 14 residues. The CDR3: CASSKDSHTDTQYF. DNA for the CDR3: TGTGCCAGCAGCAAGGACAGTCACACAGATACGCAGTATTTT.

A single count supports this clone. The chain employs TRBV11-2 and TRBJ2-7; 10 positions match TRBD2. J was trimmed by 7 bases and V by 6 bases; bases with no gene match: 12. CDR1 is SGHAT and CDR2 is FQNNGV in the germline V gene. CDR3 length: 15 amino acids. The CDR3 is CASRPLGDSGREQYF. Written as DNA, the CDR3 is TGTGCCAGCAGGCCTTTGGGGGATAGCGGGAGGGAGCAGTACTTC.

The chain combines TRBV4-3 with TRBJ1-1; D perhaps matches TRBD1 (5 bases). Per germline, CDR1 LGHNA and CDR2 YSLEER. There are 16 residues in the CDR3. The V and J ends lost 1 base and 0 bases respectively, with 12 bases between them. The CDR3 sequence is CASSQGGSTVNTEAFF. The CDR3 region has the DNA TGCGCCAGCAGCCAAGGGGGCTCAACAGTGAACACTGAAGCTTTCTTT.

This sequence joins TRBV7-3 and TRBJ1-1, with 8 bases lining up with TRBD1. The CDR3 is 13 residues long. CDR1 is SGHTA, CDR2 FQGTGA, per germline. The V and J ends lost 2 bases and 5 bases, in that order; junction bases with no gene match: 1. CDR3 nucleotide sequence: TGTGCCAGCAGCTTACAGGGGGCGACTGAAGCTTTCTTT. It codes for CASSLQGATEAFF.

This chain uses TRBV4-3 with TRBJ1-3; 10 bases are a match to TRBD1. After removal of 4 bases from V and 0 bases from J, the junction contained 6 bases not matched to a gene. CDR3 length: 17 amino acids. Germline CDR1 LGHNA, CDR2 YSLEER. The CDR3 coding sequence is TGCGCCAGCAGCCCTCGGACAGGGGGTATCTCTGGAAACACCATATATTTT. Its protein is CASSPRTGGISGNTIYF.

The chain carries TRBV12-3 or TRBV12-4 and TRBJ1-5; the D is unclear. Trimming left V 1 base short and J 2 bases short, with 3 bases between. CDR3 length: 13 amino acids. The chain's CDR3 is CASSLVGNQPQHF. The CDR3 DNA is TGTGCCAGCAGTTTAGTAGGCAATCAGCCCCAGCATTTT.

This clone was counted a few times. The V gene is TRBV5-1, the J gene TRBJ2-1; weak D call: TRBD1 (6 bases). Looked up from germline, CDR1 is SGHRS and CDR2 is YFSETQ. This CDR3 spans 13 amino acids. V lost 4 bases and J 8 bases, leaving 13 bases between the germline ends. CDR3 loop: CASSVDRVDEQFF. CDR3 in DNA: TGCGCCAGCAGCGTGGACAGAGTCGATGAGCAGTTCTTC.

This clone showed up just a few times. The V gene is TRBV6-4, the J gene TRBJ2-1; D is perhaps TRBD1 (5 bases). The CDR3 totals 15 residues. V dropped 4 bases and J dropped 1 base, with 11 bases sitting between them. Germline assignment: CDR1 MRHNA and CDR2 SNTAGT. The CDR3 loop is CASSAGPISYNEQFF. The DNA for the CDR3 is TGTGCCAGCAGTGCAGGGCCGATTTCCTACAATGAGCAGTTCTTC.

This clone was seen at least ten times. The chain links TRBV7-9 to TRBJ1-1; D gene unclear. CDR3 length equals 14 residues. In germline, CDR1 is SEHNR, CDR2 FQNEAQ (reference sequence). V lost 4 bases to trimming and J lost 0 bases, with 9 bases between them. The CDR3 loop is CASSSIGVNTEAFF. CDR3 in DNA: TGTGCCAGCAGCTCTATCGGGGTGAACACTGAAGCTTTCTTT.

This chain connects TRBV27 to TRBJ2-7, with D possibly being TRBD1 (6 bases). V gave up 6 bases and J gave up 0 bases, with 15 bases separating them. The CDR3 is made up of 15 amino acids. Looked up from germline, CDR1 is MNHEY and CDR2 is SMNVEV (reference sequence). CDR3 in amino acids: CASRDYRDLSYEQYF. The DNA for the CDR3 is TGTGCCAGCAGAGACTACAGGGACCTCTCCTACGAGCAGTACTTC.

This sequence joins TRBV12-3 or TRBV12-4 and TRBJ2-1; a possible D gene is TRBD1 (5 bases). The CDR3 totals 13 residues. V dropped 0 bases and J dropped 9 bases, with 9 bases sitting between them. This CDR3 is CASSLAQGGEQFF. Here the CDR3 DNA reads TGTGCCAGCAGTTTAGCCCAGGGTGGTGAGCAGTTCTTC.

This chain links TRBV9 with TRBJ2-1, with a weak D call TRBD2 (5 bases). V dropped 2 bases and J dropped 3 bases, with 12 bases sitting between them. The CDR3 spans 15 residues. Germline-derived CDR1 and CDR2 are SGDLS and YYNGEE. The chain's CDR3 is CASSVNAEGYNEQFF. The CDR3 DNA reads as TGTGCCAGCAGCGTTAACGCCGAGGGCTACAATGAGCAGTTCTTC.

The chain has TRBV30 and TRBJ1-5, with D possibly TRBD1 on 5 matching bases. V lost 1 base, J lost 1 base, and 11 bases lay in between. From germline, CDR1 is GTSNPN and CDR2 SVGIG (reference sequence). This CDR3 region has 15 residues. CDR3 sequence (DNA): TGTGCCTGGAGTGATTTTGGGGGGAGCAATCAGCCCCAGCATTTT. Its translation is CAWSDFGGSNQPQHF.

This chain uses TRBV19 with TRBJ1-2, with 7 bases that match TRBD1. The CDR3 has 15 residues. The germline V gene has CDR1 LNHDA and CDR2 SQIVND (reference sequence). J was trimmed by 7 bases and V by 5 bases; bases with no gene match: 13. CDR3 sequence: CASSPRDRPWGGYTF. Written as DNA, the CDR3 is TGTGCCAGTAGTCCGAGGGACAGACCTTGGGGTGGCTACACCTTC.

V is TRBV19 and J is TRBJ2-3, with a tentative D call TRBD2 (6 bases). The CDR3 length is 13 residues. Deletions cut 6 bases from V and 6 bases from J, with 13 bases between. Germline V gene sequence: CDR1 LNHDA, CDR2 SQIVND (reference sequence). CDR3 loop: CASSREVRDTQYF. The CDR3 DNA reads as TGTGCCAGTAGCAGGGAGGTAAGGGATACGCAGTATTTT.

The genes are TRBV7-2 and TRBJ1-6; D is unresolved. CDR1 and CDR2 (germline): SGHTA, FQGNSA. This CDR3 comprises 13 residues. V was pared by 4 bases and J by 9 bases, with 10 bases between. The CDR3 region is CASSSGSGSPLHF. CDR3 nucleotide sequence: TGTGCCAGCAGCTCTGGTTCGGGTTCACCCCTCCACTTT. Complete variable domain (other parts from reference TRBV7-2 and TRBJ1-6): GAGVSQSPSNKVTEKGKDVELRCDPISGHTALYWYRQSLGQGLEFLIYFQGNSAPDKSGLPSDRFSAERTGGSVSTLTIQRTQQEDSAVYLCASSSGSGSPLHFGNGTRLTVT.